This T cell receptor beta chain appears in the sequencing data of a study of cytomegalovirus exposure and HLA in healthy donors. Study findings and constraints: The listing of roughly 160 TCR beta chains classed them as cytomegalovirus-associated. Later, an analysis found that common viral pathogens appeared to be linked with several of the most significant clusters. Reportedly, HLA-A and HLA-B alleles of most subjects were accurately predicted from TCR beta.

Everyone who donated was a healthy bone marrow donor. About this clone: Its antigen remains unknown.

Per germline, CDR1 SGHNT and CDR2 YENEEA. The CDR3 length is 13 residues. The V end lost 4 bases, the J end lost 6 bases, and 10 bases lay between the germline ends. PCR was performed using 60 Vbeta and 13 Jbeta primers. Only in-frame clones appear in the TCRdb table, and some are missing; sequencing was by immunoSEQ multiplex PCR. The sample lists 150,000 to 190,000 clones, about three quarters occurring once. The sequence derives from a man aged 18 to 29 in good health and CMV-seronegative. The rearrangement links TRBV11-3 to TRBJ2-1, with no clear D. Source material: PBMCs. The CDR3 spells CASSSPQANEQFF. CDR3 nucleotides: TGTGCCAGCAGCTCCCCGCAGGCCAATGAGCAGTTCTTC. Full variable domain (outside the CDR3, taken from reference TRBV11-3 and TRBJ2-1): EAGVVQSPRYKIIEKKQPVAFWCNPISGHNTLYWYLQNLGQGPELLIRYENEEAVDDSQLPKDRFSAERLKGVDSTLKIQPAELGDSAVYLCASSSPQANEQFFGPGTRLTVL.